A selection of T cell receptor beta chains follows, all from one sample in a study of blood T cell repertoires in COVID-19. The protocol was immunoSEQ multiplex PCR, while the TCRdb copy is restricted to in-frame clones and leaves out a portion. The data contain 150,000 to 200,000 clones, 65% to 85% of them singletons. Sample: peripheral blood. These receptors all come from a woman younger than 45 with acute or convalescent COVID-19. The CDR3 runs from the conserved cysteine through the conserved F or W. The D gene is left open where the match is weak. Not every row has a clone size; where given, it reads once, few, many or a size class.

V,D,J,size,CDR3,DNA
TRBV11-2,-,TRBJ2-3,-,CASSSGTSTDTQYF,TGTGCCAGCAGCTCGGGTACAAGCACAGATACGCAGTATTTT
TRBV6-5,-,TRBJ2-7,-,CASSYSKGRAYEQYF,TGTGCCAGCAGTTACAGTAAAGGCAGGGCCTACGAGCAGTACTTC
TRBV6-1,TRBD2,TRBJ2-7,few,CASSESTGGPDEQYF,TGTGCCAGCAGTGAAAGTACGGGGGGTCCGGACGAGCAGTACTTC
TRBV4-1,-,TRBJ1-4,-,CASSQVGGVATNEKLFF,TGCGCCAGCAGCCAAGTGGGGGGGGTTGCAACTAATGAAAAACTGTTTTTT
TRBV6-2/TRBV6-3,-,TRBJ1-6,-,CASSLGTFSPLHF,TGTGCCAGCAGTCTTGGGACTTTCTCACCCCTCCACTTT
TRBV30,-,TRBJ1-1,-,CAWSIGRGTEAFF,TGTGCCTGGAGTATAGGGCGGGGAACTGAAGCTTTCTTT
TRBV19,TRBD2,TRBJ2-7,-,CASSTQTSLTSGTYEQYF,TGTGCCAGTAGTACCCAAACCTCGCTGACTAGCGGGACATACGAGCAGTACTTC
TRBV27,-,TRBJ2-1,-,CASSFRAGGPGNEQFF,TGTGCCAGCAGTTTTAGGGCGGGCGGGCCGGGAAATGAGCAGTTCTTC
TRBV7-2,-,TRBJ1-2,-,CASSPDRFYGYTF,TGTGCCAGCAGCCCCGACAGATTTTATGGCTACACCTTC
TRBV28,TRBD1,TRBJ1-2,-,CATGTVYGYTF,TGTGCCACCGGGACAGTCTATGGCTACACCTTC
TRBV7-9,-,TRBJ2-1,-,CASSLLAGYNEQFF,TGTGCCAGCAGCTTGCTAGCAGGCTACAATGAGCAGTTCTTC
TRBV12-5,-,TRBJ1-1,-,CASGPGTTPAFF,TGTGCTAGTGGTCCGGGTACGACTCCCGCTTTCTTT
TRBV25-1,TRBD1,TRBJ2-5,-,CASSEYNHRGETQYF,TGTGCCAGCAGTGAATATAATCACAGGGGTGAGACCCAGTACTTC
TRBV7-2,-,TRBJ2-2,few,CASSPSGGGTGELFF,TGTGCCAGCAGTCCGAGTGGGGGCGGCACCGGGGAGCTGTTTTTT
TRBV30,TRBD1,TRBJ2-7,-,CATGPEQYF,TGTGCGACAGGGCCTGAGCAGTACTTC
TRBV9,-,TRBJ2-7,once,CASSVADRWEQYF,TGTGCCAGCAGCGTAGCCGACAGATGGGAGCAGTACTTC
TRBV7-2,TRBD2,TRBJ2-7,-,CASSPTSGRSEQYF,TGTGCCAGCAGCCCGACTAGCGGACGATCCGAGCAGTACTTC
TRBV28,-,TRBJ1-4,-,CASSLSGGREKLFF,TGTGCCAGCAGTTTATCGGGGGGAAGGGAAAAACTGTTTTTT
TRBV12-3/TRBV12-4,-,TRBJ1-2,-,CASSFGGLGYTF,TGTGCCAGCAGTTTTGGAGGGCTTGGCTACACCTTC
TRBV4-1,-,TRBJ1-5,-,CASSQDETRGQPQHF,TGCGCCAGCAGCCAAGACGAGACAAGGGGTCAGCCCCAGCATTTT
TRBV27,-,TRBJ1-6,-,CASSDRGYNSPLHF,TGTGCCAGCAGTGACCGGGGTTATAATTCACCCCTCCACTTT
TRBV15,-,TRBJ2-5,-,CATSRAPGVGETQYF,TGTGCCACCAGCAGAGCCCCAGGGGTAGGGGAGACCCAGTACTTC
TRBV6-5,-,TRBJ2-1,-,CASTIKGLSYNEQFF,TGTGCCAGCACCATAAAGGGGCTATCCTACAATGAGCAGTTCTTC
TRBV2,TRBD2,TRBJ2-1,-,CASGELAGGTEQFF,TGTGCCAGCGGCGAACTAGCGGGAGGTACTGAGCAGTTCTTC
TRBV19,-,TRBJ1-5,-,CASSTTGGNQPQHF,TGTGCCAGTAGTACGACAGGCGGCAATCAGCCCCAGCATTTT
TRBV28,TRBD1,TRBJ1-2,-,CASSLLQQGYGYTF,TGTGCCAGCAGTTTGCTTCAACAGGGGTATGGCTACACCTTC
TRBV19,-,TRBJ1-2,few,CASSIDTDSHYTF,TGTGCCAGTAGTATAGATACGGACAGCCACTACACCTTC
TRBV2,-,TRBJ1-1,-,CASSDMSTEAFF,TGTGCCAGCAGCGACATGAGCACTGAAGCTTTCTTT
TRBV6-4,TRBD2,TRBJ2-1,-,CASSDFTSGSNEQFF,TGTGCCAGCAGTGACTTCACTAGCGGGAGCAATGAGCAGTTCTTC
TRBV5-4,-,TRBJ2-3,-,CASSFNTDTQYF,TGTGCCAGCAGCTTTAACACAGATACGCAGTATTTT